This T cell receptor (beta chain) derives from a study of blood T cell repertoires in COVID-19. In this sample, this clone turned up a few times. Germline assignment: CDR1 LGHNA and CDR2 YNFKEQ. Trimming shortened V by 3 bases and J by 9 bases, and 18 bases separated the two germline ends. The CDR3 has 16 residues. Profiled with immunoSEQ multiplex PCR; TCRdb holds only in-frame clones, not every one. The sample consists of around 63,000 clones, 80% to 90% of them appearing once. This clonotype originated in an elderly woman with active COVID-19. This chain links TRBV4-2 with TRBJ1-6; the D gene is possibly TRBD1 (6 bases). Sequencing was performed on peripheral blood. CDR3 sequence: CASSHAQAGAGSPLHF. The DNA for the CDR3 is TGTGCCAGCAGCCACGCCCAGGCGGGGGCGGGTTCACCCCTCCACTTT.